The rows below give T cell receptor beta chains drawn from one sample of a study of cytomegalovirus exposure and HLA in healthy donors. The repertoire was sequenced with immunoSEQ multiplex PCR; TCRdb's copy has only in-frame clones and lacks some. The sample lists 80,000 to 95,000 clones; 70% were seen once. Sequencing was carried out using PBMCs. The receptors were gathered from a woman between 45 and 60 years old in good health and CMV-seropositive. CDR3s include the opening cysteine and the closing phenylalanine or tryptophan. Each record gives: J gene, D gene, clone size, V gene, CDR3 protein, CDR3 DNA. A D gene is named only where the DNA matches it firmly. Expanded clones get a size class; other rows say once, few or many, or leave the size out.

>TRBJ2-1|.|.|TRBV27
CASSYSLTDPSYNEQFF
TGTGCCAGCAGTTACTCTCTGACAGACCCCTCCTACAATGAGCAGTTCTTC
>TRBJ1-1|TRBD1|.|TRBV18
CASSPLPGQDSGGTEAFF
TGTGCCAGCTCACCCCTCCCGGGACAGGACTCAGGGGGCACTGAAGCTTTCTTT
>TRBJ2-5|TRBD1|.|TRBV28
CASRSPGQGFRETQYF
TGTGCCAGCAGATCCCCGGGACAGGGATTTCGGGAGACCCAGTACTTC
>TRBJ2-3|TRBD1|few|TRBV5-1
CASSSGPGTAITDTQYF
TGCGCCAGCAGCAGCGGACCCGGGACAGCAATCACAGATACGCAGTATTTT
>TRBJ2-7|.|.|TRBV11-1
CASSRGPLGDDEQYF
TGTGCCAGCAGCCGAGGCCCTCTCGGTGACGACGAGCAGTACTTC
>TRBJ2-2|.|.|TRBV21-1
CASSNNVWRTGLTGELFF
TGTGCCAGCAGCAATAATGTGTGGAGGACAGGGCTCACCGGGGAGCTGTTTTTT
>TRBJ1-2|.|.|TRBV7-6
CASSLGAGPNYGYTF
TGTGCCAGCAGCTTAGGGGCAGGGCCTAACTATGGCTACACCTTC
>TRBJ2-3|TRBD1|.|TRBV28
CASRSLGTGYTDTQYF
TGTGCCAGCCGGTCCCTGGGGACAGGTTACACAGATACGCAGTATTTT
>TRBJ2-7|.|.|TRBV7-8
CASSSLARLTYEQYF
TGTGCCAGCAGCTCCCTAGCGCGATTAACCTACGAGCAGTACTTC
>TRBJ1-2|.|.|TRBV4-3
CASSQDSPPGHPNYGYTF
TGCGCCAGCAGCCAAGATTCCCCCCCGGGACACCCTAACTATGGCTACACCTTC
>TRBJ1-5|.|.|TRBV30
CAWSDGGDQPQHF
TGTGCCTGGAGCGACGGAGGGGATCAGCCCCAGCATTTT
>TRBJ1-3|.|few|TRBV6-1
CASSEGAAGNTIYF
TGTGCCAGCAGTGAGGGAGCTGCTGGAAACACCATATATTTT
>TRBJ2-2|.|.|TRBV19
CASSTDTQVGELFF
TGTGCCAGTAGTACCGACACTCAGGTCGGGGAGCTGTTTTTT
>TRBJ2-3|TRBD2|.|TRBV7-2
CASSLAGGRGDTQYF
TGTGCCAGCAGCTTAGCGGGAGGGCGAGGAGATACGCAGTATTTT
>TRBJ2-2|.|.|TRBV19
CASSIGGLGELFF
TGTGCCAGTAGTATAGGAGGACTCGGGGAGCTGTTTTTT
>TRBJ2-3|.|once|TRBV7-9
CASSPPRLPQNTQYF
TGTGCCAGCAGCCCCCCCAGGCTACCACAAAATACGCAGTATTTT
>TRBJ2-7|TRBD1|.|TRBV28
CASSSQGGRRDEQYF
TGTGCCAGCAGTTCCCAAGGGGGCAGGCGAGACGAGCAGTACTTC
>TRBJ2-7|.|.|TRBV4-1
CASSQGSDRDSYEQYF
TGCGCCAGCAGCCAAGGGTCGGACAGAGACTCCTACGAGCAGTACTTC